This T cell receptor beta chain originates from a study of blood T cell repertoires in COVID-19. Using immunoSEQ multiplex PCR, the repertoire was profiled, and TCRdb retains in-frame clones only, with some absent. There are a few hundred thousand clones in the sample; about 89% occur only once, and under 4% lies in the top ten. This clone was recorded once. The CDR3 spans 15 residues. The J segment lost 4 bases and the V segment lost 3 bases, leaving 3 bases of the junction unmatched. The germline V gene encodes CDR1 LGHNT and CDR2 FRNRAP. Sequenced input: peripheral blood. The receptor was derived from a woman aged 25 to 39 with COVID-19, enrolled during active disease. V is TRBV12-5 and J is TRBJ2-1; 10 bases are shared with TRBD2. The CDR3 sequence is CASGLVAGGYNEQFF. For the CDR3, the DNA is TGTGCTAGTGGTTTAGTAGCGGGAGGATACAATGAGCAGTTCTTC.